The entry that follows covers one TCR beta chain sequence. No antigen is known for it. Primers: 60 Vbeta forward and 13 Jbeta reverse. Sequenced by immunoSEQ multiplex PCR; TCRdb stores in-frame clones only, minus some. The sample comprises about 170,000 clones, approximately 84% of which are singletons, and approximately 2.5% rests with the top ten. These data come from a study of cytomegalovirus exposure and HLA in healthy donors. CDR3 length equals 15 residues. The J segment lost 5 bases and the V segment lost 2 bases, leaving 6 bases of the junction unmatched. Germline CDR1 is SGHTS and CDR2 is YDEGEE. Overall study findings and caveats: Associated with cytomegalovirus, according to the listing, were 164 TCR beta chains. A later analysis reportedly identified an Asian-associated ancestry cluster as carrying fewer N-insertions than the roughly 720-donor mean. According to an earlier analysis, most TCR beta V segments yielded productive rearrangements about 90% or about 30% of the time. One variant, a missense change in DCLRE1C, was linked in a later analysis to TCR beta V- and J-gene trimming.

The receptor comes from a man in his thirties or forties in good health and CMV-seropositive. Material: PBMCs. The chain joins TRBV5-8 to TRBJ2-5; 10 nucleotides match TRBD2. CDR3: CASSLGSGRSETQYF. DNA of the CDR3: TGTGCCAGCAGCTTAGGTAGCGGGAGGTCGGAGACCCAGTACTTC. Using reference TRBV5-8 and TRBJ2-5 for the parts outside the CDR3, the full variable domain is EAGVTQSPTHLIKTRGQQATLRCSPISGHTSVYWYQQALGLGLQFLLWYDEGEERNRGNFPPRFSGRQFPNYSSELNVNALELEDSALYLCASSLGSGRSETQYFGPGTRLLVL.